The rows below give T cell receptor beta chains drawn from one sample of a study of T and B cells in COVID-19 patients. TCRdb passed the multiplex PCR reads through MiXCR, listing each CDR3 protein once. The table shows around 20,000 distinct CDR3 sequences, with 25% to 30% occurring only once. Material for sequencing was blood. The receptors derive from a human donor who had recovered from COVID-19. Both conserved end residues are part of each CDR3. Each record gives: D gene, J gene, V gene, clone size, CDR3 protein, CDR3 DNA. The D gene is left open where the match is weak. Part of the rows lack a size; the others show once, few, many or a class for expanded clones.

- | TRBJ1-2 | TRBV19 | many | CASSESGNYGYTF | TGTGCCAGTAGTGAGTCCGGCAACTATGGCTACACCTTC
TRBD1 | TRBJ1-3 | TRBV30 | - | CAWSTTGGPGNTIYF | TGTGCCTGGAGCACAACAGGGGGGCCTGGAAACACCATATATTTT
- | TRBJ2-1 | TRBV30 | - | CAWKLMGGGYNEQFF | TGTGCCTGGAAACTCATGGGGGGCGGCTACAATGAGCAGTTCTTC
TRBD2 | TRBJ2-3 | TRBV29-1 | medium-sized | CSAYGTSDTQYF | TGCAGCGCATACGGGACTAGCGATACGCAGTATTTT
TRBD2 | TRBJ2-3 | TRBV12-3/TRBV12-4 | - | CTSSLAGAWPDTQYF | TGTACCAGCAGTTTAGCGGGGGCTTGGCCAGATACGCAGTATTTT
TRBD2 | TRBJ2-7 | TRBV11-1 | medium-sized | CASSPRTSGTYEQYF | TGTGCCAGCAGCCCCCGGACTAGCGGAACCTACGAGCAGTACTTC
TRBD2 | TRBJ2-1 | TRBV12-3/TRBV12-4 | - | CASSPGTSGKYNEQFF | TGTGCCAGCAGTCCCGGGACTAGCGGAAAATACAATGAGCAGTTCTTC
TRBD2 | TRBJ2-7 | TRBV11-1 | - | CASSSHPGGIGSYEQYF | TGTGCCAGCAGCTCCCACCCGGGGGGGATAGGCTCCTACGAGCAGTACTTC
- | TRBJ2-7 | TRBV29-1 | many | CSVVGKGTYEQYF | TGCAGCGTTGTTGGAAAGGGAACCTACGAGCAGTACTTC
TRBD1 | TRBJ2-7 | TRBV19 | - | CASSRSTGTGAAHEQYF | TGTGCCAGTAGTAGATCCACCGGGACAGGGGCCGCCCACGAGCAGTACTTC
- | TRBJ1-5 | TRBV6-5 | few | CASSLQGVGQPQHF | TGTGCCAGCAGTTTACAGGGAGTGGGTCAGCCCCAGCATTTT
- | TRBJ2-3 | TRBV18 | - | CASSPTMDGTDTQYF | TGTGCCAGCTCACCTACCATGGACGGGACAGATACGCAGTATTTT